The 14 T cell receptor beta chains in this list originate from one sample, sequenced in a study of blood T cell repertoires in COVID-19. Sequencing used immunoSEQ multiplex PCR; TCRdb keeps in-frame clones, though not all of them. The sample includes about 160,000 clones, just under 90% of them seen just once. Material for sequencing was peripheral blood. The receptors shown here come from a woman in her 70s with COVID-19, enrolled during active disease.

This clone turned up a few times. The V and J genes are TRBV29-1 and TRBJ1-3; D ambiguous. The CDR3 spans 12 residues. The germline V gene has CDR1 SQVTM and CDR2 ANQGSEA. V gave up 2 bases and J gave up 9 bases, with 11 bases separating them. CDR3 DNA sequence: TGCAGCGTTGAAACAGCCCGGGGCACCATATATTTT. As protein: CSVETARGTIYF.

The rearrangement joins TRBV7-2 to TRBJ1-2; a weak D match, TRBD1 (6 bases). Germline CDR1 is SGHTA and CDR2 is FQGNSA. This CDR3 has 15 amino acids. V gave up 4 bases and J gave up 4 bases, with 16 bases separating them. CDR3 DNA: TGTGCCAGCAGCTCTACCCTGGACAGACGCTATGGCTACACCTTC. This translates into CASSSTLDRRYGYTF.

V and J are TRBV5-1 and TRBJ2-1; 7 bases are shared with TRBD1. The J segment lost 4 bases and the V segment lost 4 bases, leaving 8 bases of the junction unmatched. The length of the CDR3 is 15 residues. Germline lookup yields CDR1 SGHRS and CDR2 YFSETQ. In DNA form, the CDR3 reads TGCGCCAGCAGCCGACCGGGACAGCATTACAATGAGCAGTTCTTC. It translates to CASSRPGQHYNEQFF.

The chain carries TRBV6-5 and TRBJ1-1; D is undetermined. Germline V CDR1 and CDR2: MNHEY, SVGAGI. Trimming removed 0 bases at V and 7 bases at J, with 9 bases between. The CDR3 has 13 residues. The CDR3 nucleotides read TGTGCCAGCAGTTACTCGAAGTACAGTGAAGCTTTCTTT. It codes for CASSYSKYSEAFF.

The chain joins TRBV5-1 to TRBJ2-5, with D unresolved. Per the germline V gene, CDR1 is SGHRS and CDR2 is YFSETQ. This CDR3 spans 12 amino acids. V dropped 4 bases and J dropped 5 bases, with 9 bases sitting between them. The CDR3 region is CASSLLSETQYF. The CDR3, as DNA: TGCGCCAGCAGCCTCCTTAGTGAGACCCAGTACTTC.

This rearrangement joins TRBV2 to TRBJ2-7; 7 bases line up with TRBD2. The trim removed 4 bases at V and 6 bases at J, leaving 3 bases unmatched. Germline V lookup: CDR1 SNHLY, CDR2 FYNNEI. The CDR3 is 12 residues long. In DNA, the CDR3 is TGTGCCAGCAGTGGCTCGGGGGGCGAGCAGTACTTC. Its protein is CASSGSGGEQYF.

The CDR3 reads CASSLDRSNYGYTF. The CDR3, as DNA: TGCGCCAGCAGCTTAGACAGATCGAACTATGGCTACACCTTC. The chain combines TRBV5-1 with TRBJ1-2; TRBD1 is a possible D gene (5 bases). The CDR3 consists of 14 residues. CDR1 is SGHRS and CDR2 is YFSETQ in the germline V gene. Trimming removed 2 bases at V and 2 bases at J, with 10 bases between.

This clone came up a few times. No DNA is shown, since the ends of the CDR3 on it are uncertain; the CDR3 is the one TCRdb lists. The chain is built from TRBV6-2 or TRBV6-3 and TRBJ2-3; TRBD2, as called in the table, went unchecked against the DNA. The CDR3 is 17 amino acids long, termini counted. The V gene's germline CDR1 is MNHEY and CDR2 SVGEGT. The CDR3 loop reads CASSPLSLDLGGDTQYF.

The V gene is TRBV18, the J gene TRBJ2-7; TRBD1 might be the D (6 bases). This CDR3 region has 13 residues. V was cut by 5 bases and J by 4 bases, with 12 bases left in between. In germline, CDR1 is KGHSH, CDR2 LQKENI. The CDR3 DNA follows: TGTGCCAGCTCATTCGGACAGCAGTACGAGCAGTACTTC. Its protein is CASSFGQQYEQYF.

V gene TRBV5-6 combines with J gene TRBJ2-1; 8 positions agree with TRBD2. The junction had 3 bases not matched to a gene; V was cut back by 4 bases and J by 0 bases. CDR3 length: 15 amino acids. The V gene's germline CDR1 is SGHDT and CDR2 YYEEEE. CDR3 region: CASSRGGSSYNEQFF. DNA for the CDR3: TGTGCCAGCAGCCGCGGGGGGAGCTCCTACAATGAGCAGTTCTTC.

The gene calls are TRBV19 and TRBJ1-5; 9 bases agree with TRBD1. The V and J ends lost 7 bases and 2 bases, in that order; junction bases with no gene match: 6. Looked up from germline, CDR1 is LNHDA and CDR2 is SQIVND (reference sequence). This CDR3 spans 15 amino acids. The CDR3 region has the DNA TGTGCCAGTATAGGAACAGGGGGCCGCAATCAGCCCCAGCATTTT. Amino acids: CASIGTGGRNQPQHF.

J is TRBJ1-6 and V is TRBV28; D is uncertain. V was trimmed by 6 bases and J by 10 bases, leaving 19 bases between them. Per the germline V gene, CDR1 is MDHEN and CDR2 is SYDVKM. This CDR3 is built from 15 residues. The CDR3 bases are TGTGCCAGCAGCGACCTAGCGAGATCAACGTCACCCCTCCACTTT. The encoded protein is CASSDLARSTSPLHF.

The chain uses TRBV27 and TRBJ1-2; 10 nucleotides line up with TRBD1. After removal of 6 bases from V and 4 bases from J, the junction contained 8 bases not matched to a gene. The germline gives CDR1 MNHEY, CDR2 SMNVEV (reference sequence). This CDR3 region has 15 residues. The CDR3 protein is CASRSPGQGIYGYTF. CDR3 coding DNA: TGTGCCAGCAGGTCTCCGGGACAGGGGATCTATGGCTACACCTTC.

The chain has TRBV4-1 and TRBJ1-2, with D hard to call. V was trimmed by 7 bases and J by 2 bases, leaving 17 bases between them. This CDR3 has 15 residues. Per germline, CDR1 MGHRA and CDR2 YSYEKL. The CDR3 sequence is CASIKESSRNYGYTF. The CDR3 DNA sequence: TGCGCCAGCATCAAGGAGAGTAGCAGAAACTATGGCTACACCTTC.